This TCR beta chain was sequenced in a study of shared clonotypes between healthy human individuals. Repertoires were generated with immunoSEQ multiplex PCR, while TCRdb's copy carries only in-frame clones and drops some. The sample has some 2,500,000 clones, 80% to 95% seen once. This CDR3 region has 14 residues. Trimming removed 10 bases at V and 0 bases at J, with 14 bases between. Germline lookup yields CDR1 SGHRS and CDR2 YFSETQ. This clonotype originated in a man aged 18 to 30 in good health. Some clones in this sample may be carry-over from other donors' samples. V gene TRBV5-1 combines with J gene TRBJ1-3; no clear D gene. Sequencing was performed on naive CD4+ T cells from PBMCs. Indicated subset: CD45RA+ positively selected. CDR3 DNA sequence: TGCGCCGGCATGATCGGCGGCTCTGGAAACACCATATATTTT. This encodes CAGMIGGSGNTIYF.